These 20 T cell receptor beta chains share one sample of origin, sequenced in a study of T cells expressing NK-cell markers. No DNA is given; TCRdb re-called the 5' RACE reads and lists each CDR3 protein once. The sample totals about 540,000 distinct CDR3 sequences; its top ten clones hold approximately 3.6%. Material: blood T cells: a sorted CD56 or NKG2C T cell subset, CD4+ or CD8+ T cells, or bulk PBMC T cells (not recorded which). These receptors were taken from a man aged 18 to 29 in good health.

V and J are TRBV7-3 and TRBJ2-3; TCRdb reports TRBD2, a call that lacks DNA to check it against. The germline gives CDR1 SGHTA, CDR2 FQGTGA. CDR3 length: 13 amino acids. The chain's CDR3 is CASSLMRADTQYF.

The chain joins TRBV12-3 or TRBV12-4 to TRBJ2-3. The CDR3 is made up of 13 amino acids. CDR3 protein: CASSFFSNPTQYF.

V usage is TRBV4-2 and J usage is TRBJ1-3; TCRdb selects TRBD1, and the lack of DNA leaves this call unchecked. The CDR3 is 15 residues long. Looked up from germline, CDR1 is LGHNA and CDR2 is YNFKEQ. The CDR3 is CASSQDRGPGNTIYF.

The chain employs TRBV15 and TRBJ2-7; TCRdb picks TRBD1, but there is no DNA to check that call. In germline, CDR1 is LNHNV, CDR2 YYDKDF (reference sequence). This CDR3 has 14 residues. CDR3 protein: CATSQRQGGYEQYF. The entire variable domain, with the rest obtained from reference TRBV15 and TRBJ2-7, is as follows: DAMVIQNPRYQVTQFGKPVTLSCSQTLNHNVMYWYQQKSSQAPKLLFHYYDKDFNNEADTPDNFQSRRPNTSFCFLDIRSPGLGDTAMYLCATSQRQGGYEQYFGPGTRLTVT.

The chain couples TRBV12-3 or TRBV12-4 to TRBJ2-3; TCRdb picks TRBD2, but there is no DNA to check that call. The CDR3 sequence is 17 residues long. CDR3 sequence: CASSLSSLAGSTDTQYF.

The chain carries TRBV9 and TRBJ2-7; TCRdb's assignment of TRBD1 cannot be checked, as there is no DNA. This CDR3 is 14 amino acids long. Germline-derived CDR1 and CDR2 are SGDLS and YYNGEE. CDR3 region: CASSVRQGGYEQYF.

The chain couples TRBV12-3 or TRBV12-4 to TRBJ2-1. The CDR3 is 14 residues long. The CDR3 protein is CASSLESLTNEQFF.

V usage is TRBV11-2 and J usage is TRBJ1-4. Germline CDR1 SGHAT, CDR2 FQNNGV. The CDR3 has 14 amino acids. CDR3 sequence reads: CASSLFPPYEELFF.

This rearrangement joins TRBV28 to TRBJ2-7; the TCRdb call, TRBD1, lacks DNA for checking. Germline V gene sequence: CDR1 MDHEN, CDR2 SYDVKM. There are 14 residues in the CDR3. This chain's CDR3 is CASTMELGAYEQYF.

The chain employs TRBV2 and TRBJ2-7; TCRdb selects TRBD1, and the lack of DNA leaves this call unchecked. The germline gives CDR1 SNHLY, CDR2 FYNNEI. This CDR3 region has 15 residues. This CDR3 reads CASSDGRDRGVEQYF.

This rearrangement joins TRBV28 to TRBJ1-3. The germline CDR1 and CDR2 sequences are MDHEN and SYDVKM. The CDR3 is 15 residues long. CDR3 loop: CASTPWLISGNTIYF. The full variable domain, with the rest looked up from reference TRBV28 and TRBJ1-3, is DVKVTQSSRYLVKRTGEKVFLECVQDMDHENMFWYRQDPGLGLRLIYFSYDVKMKEKGDIPEGYSVSREKKERFSLILESASTNQTSMYLCASTPWLISGNTIYFGEGSWLTVV.

This rearrangement joins TRBV24-1 to TRBJ2-1; TCRdb selects TRBD1, and the lack of DNA leaves this call unchecked. The CDR3 contains 16 residues. The germline V gene encodes CDR1 KGHDR and CDR2 SFDVKD. This chain's CDR3 is CATRDTGQGRIGEQFF.

The genes are TRBV6-1 and TRBJ1-5. CDR1 and CDR2 from the germline V gene are MNHNS and SASEGT. The CDR3 contains 12 residues. CDR3 residues: CASSEERVPQHF.

The V gene is TRBV10-3, the J gene TRBJ2-3; TCRdb lists TRBD2, though no DNA is available to test this call. Germline CDR1 and CDR2: ENHRY and SYGVKD. There are 15 residues in the CDR3. The CDR3 here is CATSRTSGVTDTQYF.

V gene TRBV4-3 combines with J gene TRBJ1-2. This CDR3 is built from 13 residues. Germline assignment: CDR1 LGHNA and CDR2 YSLEER. This chain's CDR3 is CASSQWTNKGYTF.

The gene calls are TRBV7-2 and TRBJ1-1. This CDR3 is built from 15 residues. Per the germline V gene, CDR1 is SGHTA and CDR2 is FQGNSA. Here the CDR3 reads CASREDDGMNTEAFF.

The chain links TRBV6-2 or TRBV6-3 to TRBJ2-7. Germline V gives CDR1 MNHEY, CDR2 SVGEGT. The CDR3 runs 15 residues. CDR3 in amino acids: CASSYSPDGSYEQYF.

The CDR3 sequence is CASSFPVQGANTEAFF. The chain employs TRBV5-1 and TRBJ1-1; the TRBD1 assignment by TCRdb is unverifiable without DNA. Germline values: CDR1 SGHRS, CDR2 YFSETQ. The CDR3 is 16 residues long.

The rearrangement uses TRBV29-1 and TRBJ1-1; TCRdb picks TRBD1, but there is no DNA to check that call. Germline-derived CDR1 and CDR2 are SQVTM and ANQGSEA. This CDR3 is built from 13 residues. Here the CDR3 reads CSVGVGGDTEAFF.

CDR3 residues: CASRKGTGQNRETQYF. The chain links TRBV19 to TRBJ2-5; TCRdb indicates TRBD1, and absent DNA this call remains unverified. Germline loops: CDR1 LNHDA, CDR2 SQIVND (reference sequence). The CDR3 is 16 amino acids. The full variable domain, with the rest looked up from reference TRBV19 and TRBJ2-5, is DGGITQSPKYLFRKEGQNVTLSCEQNLNHDAMYWYRQDPGQGLRLIYYSQIVNDFQKGDIAEGYSVSREKKESFPLTVTSAQKNPTAFYLCASRKGTGQNRETQYFGPGTRLLVL.